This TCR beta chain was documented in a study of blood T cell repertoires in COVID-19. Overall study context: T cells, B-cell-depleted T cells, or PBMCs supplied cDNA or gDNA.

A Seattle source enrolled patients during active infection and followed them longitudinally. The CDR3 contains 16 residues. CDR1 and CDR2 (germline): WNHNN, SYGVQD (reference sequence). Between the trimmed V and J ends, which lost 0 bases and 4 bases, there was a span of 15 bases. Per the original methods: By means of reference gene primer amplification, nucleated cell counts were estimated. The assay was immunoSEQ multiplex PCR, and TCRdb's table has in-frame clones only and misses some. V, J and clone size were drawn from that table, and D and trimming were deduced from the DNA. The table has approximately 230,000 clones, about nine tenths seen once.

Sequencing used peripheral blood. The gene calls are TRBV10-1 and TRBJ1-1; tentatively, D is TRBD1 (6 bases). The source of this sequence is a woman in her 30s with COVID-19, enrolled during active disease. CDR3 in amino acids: CASSESGGARGTEAFF. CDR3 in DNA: TGCGCCAGCAGTGAGTCTGGGGGGGCGAGGGGCACTGAAGCTTTCTTT.